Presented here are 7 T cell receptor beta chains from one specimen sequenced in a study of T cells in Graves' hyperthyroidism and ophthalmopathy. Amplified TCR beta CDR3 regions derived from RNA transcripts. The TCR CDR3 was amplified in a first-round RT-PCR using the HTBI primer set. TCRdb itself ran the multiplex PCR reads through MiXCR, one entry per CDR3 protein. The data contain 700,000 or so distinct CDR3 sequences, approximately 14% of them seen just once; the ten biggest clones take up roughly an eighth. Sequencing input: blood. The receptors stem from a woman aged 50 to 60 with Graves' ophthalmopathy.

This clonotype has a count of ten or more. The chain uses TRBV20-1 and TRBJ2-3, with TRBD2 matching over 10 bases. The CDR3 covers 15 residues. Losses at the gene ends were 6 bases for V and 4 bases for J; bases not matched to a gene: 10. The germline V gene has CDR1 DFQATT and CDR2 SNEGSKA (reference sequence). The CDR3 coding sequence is TGCAGTGCCCTGGCGGGAGCGGGAGGGCCAGATACGCAGTATTTT. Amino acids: CSALAGAGGPDTQYF.

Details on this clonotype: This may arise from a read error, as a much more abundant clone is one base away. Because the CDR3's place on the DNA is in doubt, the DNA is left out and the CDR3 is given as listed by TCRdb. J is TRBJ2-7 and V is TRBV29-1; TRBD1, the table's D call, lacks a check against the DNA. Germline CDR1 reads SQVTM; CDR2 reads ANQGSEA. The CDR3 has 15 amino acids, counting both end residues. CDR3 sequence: CSVLLSGRRDYEQYF.

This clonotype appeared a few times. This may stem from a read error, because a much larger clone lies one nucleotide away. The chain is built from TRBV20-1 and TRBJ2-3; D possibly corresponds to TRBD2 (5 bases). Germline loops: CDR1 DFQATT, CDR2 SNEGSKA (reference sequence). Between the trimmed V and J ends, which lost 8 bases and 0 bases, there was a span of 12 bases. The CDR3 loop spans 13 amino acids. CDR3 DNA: TGCAGTAACGGCGGAGGTAGCACAGATACGCAGTATTTT. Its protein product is CSNGGGSTDTQYF.

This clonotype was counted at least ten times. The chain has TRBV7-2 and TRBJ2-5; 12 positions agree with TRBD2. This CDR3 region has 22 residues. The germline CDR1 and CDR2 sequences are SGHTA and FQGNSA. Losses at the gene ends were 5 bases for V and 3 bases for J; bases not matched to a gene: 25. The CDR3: CASSIVPETSGSFPPWEETQYF. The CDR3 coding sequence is TGTGCCAGCAGCATAGTTCCCGAGACTAGCGGGAGTTTCCCACCGTGGGAAGAGACCCAGTACTTC. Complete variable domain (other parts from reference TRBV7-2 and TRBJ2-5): GAGVSQSPSNKVTEKGKDVELRCDPISGHTALYWYRQSLGQGLEFLIYFQGNSAPDKSGLPSDRFSAERTGGSVSTLTIQRTQQEDSAVYLCASSIVPETSGSFPPWEETQYFGPGTRLLVL.

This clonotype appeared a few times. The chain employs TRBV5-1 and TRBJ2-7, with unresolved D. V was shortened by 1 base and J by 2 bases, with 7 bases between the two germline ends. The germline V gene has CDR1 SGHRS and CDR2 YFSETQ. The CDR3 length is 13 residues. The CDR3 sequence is CASSLSSPYEQYF. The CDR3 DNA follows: TGCGCCAGCAGCTTGTCCTCCCCCTACGAGCAGTACTTC. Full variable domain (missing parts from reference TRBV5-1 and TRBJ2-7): KAGVTQTPRYLIKTRGQQVTLSCSPISGHRSVSWYQQTPGQGLQFLFEYFSETQRNKGNFPGRFSGRQFSNSRSEMNVSTLELGDSALYLCASSLSSPYEQYFGPGTRLTVT.

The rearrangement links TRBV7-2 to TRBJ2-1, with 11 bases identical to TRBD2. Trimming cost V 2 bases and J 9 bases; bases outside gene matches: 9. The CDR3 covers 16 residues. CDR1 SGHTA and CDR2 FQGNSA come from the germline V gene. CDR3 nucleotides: TGTGCCAGCAGCTTAAGTCGGTCTAGCGGGAGGATTGAGCAGTTCTTC. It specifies CASSLSRSSGRIEQFF.

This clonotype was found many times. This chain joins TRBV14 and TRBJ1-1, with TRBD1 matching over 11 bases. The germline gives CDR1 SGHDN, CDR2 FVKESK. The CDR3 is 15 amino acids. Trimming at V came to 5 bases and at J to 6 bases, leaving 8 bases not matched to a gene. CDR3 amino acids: CASSVRTGGFSEAFF. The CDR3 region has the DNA TGTGCCAGCAGCGTACGGACAGGGGGCTTTTCTGAAGCTTTCTTT.